What follows are 18 T cell receptor beta chains derived from one specimen sequenced in a study of T cell changes during pregnancy in multiple sclerosis (dated by TCRdb to about 2019). To prepare the library, the immunoSEQ multiplex PCR assay was applied. TCRdb stores this immuneACCESS table with in-frame sequences only. Part of the clones is absent; in the studies checked, under half of the shortfall reflects unresolved V genes, and no reason is known for the rest. For this sample the table gives some 79,000 clones, of which 85% to 95% were detected only once. The ten largest clonotypes hold approximately 0.43% of the sample. Sequencing used CD4+ T cells from peripheral blood mononuclear cells, obtained in the second trimester of pregnancy. These receptors were taken from a female donor with multiple sclerosis, enrolled in a pregnancy study.

The rearrangement links TRBV4-3 to TRBJ2-1; D is perhaps TRBD2 (5 bases). Looked up from germline, CDR1 is LGHNA and CDR2 is YSLEER. Trimming took off 0 bases at V and 3 bases at J, with 15 bases between the two ends. The CDR3 consists of 17 residues. CDR3 nucleotides: TGCGCCAGCAGCCAAGATCCGGCCGGGATGGTCTACAATGAGCAGTTCTTC. Encoded protein: CASSQDPAGMVYNEQFF.

This chain uses TRBV7-2 with TRBJ1-1, with 7 bases aligning to TRBD1. This CDR3 comprises 17 residues. Germline CDR1 is SGHTA and CDR2 is FQGNSA. J gave up 4 bases and V 4 bases, and 15 bases lay outside the gene matches. The CDR3: CASSYIRKGARRTEAFF. CDR3 in DNA: TGTGCCAGCAGCTACATTCGAAAGGGGGCTAGGCGCACTGAAGCTTTCTTT.

The chain couples TRBV6-1 to TRBJ1-3; TRBD1 is a possible D gene (6 bases). The CDR3 is 16 amino acids. The germline V gene encodes CDR1 MNHNS and CDR2 SASEGT. V was cut by 5 bases and J by 0 bases, with 14 bases left in between. CDR3 bases: TGTGCCAGCAGTAAAGGACAGTTCCCCTCTGGAAACACCATATATTTT. Its protein product is CASSKGQFPSGNTIYF.

This clone was counted between two and nine times. The chain carries TRBV15 and TRBJ1-1, with 9 bases identical to TRBD1. The CDR3 is made up of 15 amino acids. After removal of 1 base from V and 5 bases from J, the junction contained 5 bases not matched to a gene. Per germline, CDR1 LNHNV and CDR2 YYDKDF (reference sequence). The CDR3 nucleotides are TGTGCCACCAGCAGAGGGGACAGGGTTTTTACTGAAGCTTTCTTT. This translates into CATSRGDRVFTEAFF.

V and J are TRBV2 and TRBJ1-2, with TRBD1 as a possible D gene (5 bases). The CDR3 is made up of 13 amino acids. V lost 10 bases, J lost 4 bases, and 16 bases lay in between. Germline lookup yields CDR1 SNHLY and CDR2 FYNNEI. CDR3 nucleotides: TGTGCCATCTTAGGGGTGGTGGGCTATGGCTACACCTTC. This codes for CAILGVVGYGYTF.

This chain uses TRBV30 with TRBJ1-2; TRBD1 is a possible D gene (6 bases). Trimming removed 2 bases at V and 12 bases at J, with 28 bases between. Looked up from germline, CDR1 is GTSNPN and CDR2 is SVGIG (reference sequence). The CDR3 runs to 16 residues. CDR3 loop: CAWSFPSTGRASVNTF. The CDR3 DNA follows: TGTGCCTGGAGTTTCCCGTCCACAGGGCGGGCGAGTGTTAACACCTTC.

This chain uses TRBV29-1 with TRBJ2-7; tentative D call: TRBD1 (6 bases). Trimming stripped 1 base from V and 0 bases from J, with 10 bases between. CDR3 length equals 14 residues. CDR1 SQVTM and CDR2 ANQGSEA come from the germline V gene. The CDR3 DNA reads TGCAGCGTTGAAGCAGGGGTAGGCTCCTACGAGCAGTACTTC. Residues: CSVEAGVGSYEQYF.

This chain joins TRBV10-3 and TRBJ1-2, with a possible D match to TRBD1 (5 bases). V dropped 6 bases and J dropped 0 bases, with 14 bases sitting between them. The CDR3 length is 15 residues. From germline, CDR1 is ENHRY and CDR2 SYGVKD. CDR3 sequence (DNA): TGTGCCATCAGCGAGGGGCCCAGGGCTAACTATGGCTACACCTTC. It codes for CAISEGPRANYGYTF.

V usage is TRBV28 and J usage is TRBJ1-4; no clear D gene. Germline V gives CDR1 MDHEN, CDR2 SYDVKM. V lost 6 bases, J lost 8 bases, and 4 bases lay in between. CDR3 size: 10 residues. CDR3: CASRQEKLFF. The CDR3 DNA reads as TGTGCCAGCAGACAGGAAAAACTGTTTTTT.

This clone came up a few times. As DNA, the CDR3 is TGTGCCAGTAGTACCCGGCTACAAGGGGGTACTGAAGCTTTCTTT. Translating it yields CASSTRLQGGTEAFF. This rearrangement joins TRBV19 to TRBJ1-1; perhaps TRBD1 as D (6 bases). Looked up from germline, CDR1 is LNHDA and CDR2 is SQIVND (reference sequence). V lost 4 bases to trimming and J lost 5 bases, with 17 bases between them. The CDR3 is made up of 15 amino acids.

The V call is TRBV7-8, the J call TRBJ1-6, with TRBD1 as a possible D gene (5 bases). Trimming shortened V by 0 bases and J by 10 bases, and 10 bases separated the two germline ends. The CDR3 spans 14 residues. Germline CDR1 SGHVS, CDR2 FQNEAQ. DNA for the CDR3: TGTGCCAGCAGCTTAGCAGGGGTGGGGTCACCCCTCCACTTT. It translates to CASSLAGVGSPLHF.

The chain combines TRBV2 with TRBJ2-5, with a tentative D call TRBD2 (7 bases). CDR1 and CDR2 (germline): SNHLY, FYNNEI. There are 14 residues in the CDR3. V was trimmed by 7 bases and J by 2 bases, leaving 14 bases between them. CDR3 in amino acids: CASMGGTYQETQYF. The CDR3 bases are TGTGCCAGCATGGGAGGGACATATCAAGAGACCCAGTACTTC.

The chain recombines TRBV11-3 with TRBJ2-2; D possibly corresponds to TRBD1 (5 bases). The CDR3 spans 16 residues. Germline V gene lookup returns CDR1 SGHNT and CDR2 YENEEA. V lost 0 bases, J lost 2 bases, and 10 bases lay in between. The CDR3 DNA follows: TGTGCCAGCAGCTTAGAGTTTACAGGAAACACCGGGGAGCTGTTTTTT. Translation gives CASSLEFTGNTGELFF.

V and J are TRBV7-2 and TRBJ1-1, with TRBD1 identical over 7 bases. CDR3 size: 15 residues. Germline V lookup: CDR1 SGHTA, CDR2 FQGNSA. V dropped 1 base and J dropped 8; count of bases not matched to a gene: 10. CDR3 sequence: CASSLDKRTGVEAFF. The CDR3 DNA follows: TGTGCCAGCAGCTTAGATAAACGTACAGGGGTGGAAGCTTTCTTT.

The rearrangement links TRBV27 to TRBJ2-7; TRBD2 aligns across 7 bases. V lost 2 bases, J lost 2 bases, and 9 bases stayed unmatched. This CDR3 is built from 16 residues. The germline CDR1 and CDR2 sequences are MNHEY and SMNVEV (reference sequence). The CDR3 reads CASSLISRGETYEQYF. CDR3 coding DNA: TGTGCCAGCAGTTTAATCTCCCGGGGGGAAACCTACGAGCAGTACTTC.

The rearrangement links TRBV30 to TRBJ1-4; D might be TRBD1 (6 bases). V was trimmed by 8 bases and J by 3 bases, leaving 13 bases between them. Looked up from germline, CDR1 is GTSNPN and CDR2 is SVGIG (reference sequence). This CDR3 is 13 amino acids long. CDR3 nucleotide sequence: TGTGCCACATCGGGGGGGCCTAATGAAAAACTGTTTTTT. It yields the protein CATSGGPNEKLFF. Using reference TRBV30 and TRBJ1-4 for the parts outside the CDR3, the full variable domain is SQTIHQWPATLVQPVGSPLSLECTVEGTSNPNLYWYRQAAGRGLQLLFYSVGIGQISSEVPQNLSASRPQDRQFILSSKKLLLSDSGFYLCATSGGPNEKLFFGSGTQLSVL.

This clone occurred a few times. The rearrangement links TRBV28 to TRBJ1-6; no reliable D call. This CDR3 has 11 amino acids. Germline V CDR1 and CDR2: MDHEN, SYDVKM. V was pared by 5 bases and J by 14 bases, with 10 bases between. The CDR3 here is CASSGPPSLHF. In nucleotides, the CDR3 is TGTGCCAGCAGTGGGCCCCCGTCCCTCCACTTT.

This sequence joins TRBV5-1 and TRBJ2-3; 7 bases line up with TRBD2. The germline CDR1 and CDR2 sequences are SGHRS and YFSETQ. The CDR3 contains 14 residues. Trimming removed 2 bases from V and 2 bases from J; junction bases left unmatched: 2. CDR3 DNA: TGCGCCAGCAGCTTCCGGGAGGCCACAGATACGCAGTATTTT. Residues: CASSFREATDTQYF.